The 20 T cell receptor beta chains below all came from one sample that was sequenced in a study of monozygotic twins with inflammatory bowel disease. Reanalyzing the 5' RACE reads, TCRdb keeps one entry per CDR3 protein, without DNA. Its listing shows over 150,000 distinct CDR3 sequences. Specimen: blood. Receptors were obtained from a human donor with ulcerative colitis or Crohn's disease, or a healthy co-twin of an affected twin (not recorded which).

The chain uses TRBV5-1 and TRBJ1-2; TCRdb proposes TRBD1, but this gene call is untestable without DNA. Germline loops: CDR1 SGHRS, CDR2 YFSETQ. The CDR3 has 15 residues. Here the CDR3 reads CASSPGGTGMDGYTF.

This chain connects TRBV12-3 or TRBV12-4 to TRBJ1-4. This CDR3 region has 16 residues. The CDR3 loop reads CASSNRQGSTNEKLFF.

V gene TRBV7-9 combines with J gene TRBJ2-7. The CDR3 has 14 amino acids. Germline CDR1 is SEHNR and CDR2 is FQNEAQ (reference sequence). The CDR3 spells CASSLAGSFYEQYF. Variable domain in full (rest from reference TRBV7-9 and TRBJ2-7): DTGVSQNPRHKITKRGQNVTFRCDPISEHNRLYWYRQTLGQGPEFLTYFQNEAQLEKSRLLSDRFSAERPKGSFSTLEIQRTEQGDSAMYLCASSLAGSFYEQYFGPGTRLTVT.

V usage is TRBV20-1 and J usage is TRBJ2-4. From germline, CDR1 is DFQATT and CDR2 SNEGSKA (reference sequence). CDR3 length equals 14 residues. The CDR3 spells CSARNPEAKNIQYF.

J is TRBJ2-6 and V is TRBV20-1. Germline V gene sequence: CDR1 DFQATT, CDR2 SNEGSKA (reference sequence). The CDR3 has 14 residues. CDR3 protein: CSVGGPSGANVLTF.

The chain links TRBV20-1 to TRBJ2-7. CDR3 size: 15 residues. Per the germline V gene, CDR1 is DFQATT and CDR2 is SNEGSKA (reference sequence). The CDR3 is CSAQSSIGVAYEQYF.

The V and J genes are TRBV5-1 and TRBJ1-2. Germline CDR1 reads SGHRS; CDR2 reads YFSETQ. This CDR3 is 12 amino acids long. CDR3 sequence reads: CASSLGVYGYTF.

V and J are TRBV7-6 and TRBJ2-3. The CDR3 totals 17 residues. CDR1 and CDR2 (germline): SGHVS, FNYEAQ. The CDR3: CASSLEADPTRTDTQYF.

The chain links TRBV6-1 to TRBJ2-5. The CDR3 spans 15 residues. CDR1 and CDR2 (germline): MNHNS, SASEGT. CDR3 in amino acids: CASSEFTKYQETQYF.

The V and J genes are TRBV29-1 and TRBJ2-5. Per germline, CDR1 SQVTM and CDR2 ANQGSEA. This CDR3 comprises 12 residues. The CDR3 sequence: CSVGYSQETQYF.

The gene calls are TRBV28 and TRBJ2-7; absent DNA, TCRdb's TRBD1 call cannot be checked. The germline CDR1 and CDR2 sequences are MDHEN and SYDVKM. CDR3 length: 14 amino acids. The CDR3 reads CASSSPGTAYEQYF.

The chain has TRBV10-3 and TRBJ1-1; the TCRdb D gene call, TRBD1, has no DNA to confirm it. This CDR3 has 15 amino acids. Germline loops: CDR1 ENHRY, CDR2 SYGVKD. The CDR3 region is CATQIGQGWDTEAFF.

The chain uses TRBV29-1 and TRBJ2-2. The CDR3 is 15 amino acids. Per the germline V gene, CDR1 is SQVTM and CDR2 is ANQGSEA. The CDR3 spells CSAHPDDIGTGELFF.

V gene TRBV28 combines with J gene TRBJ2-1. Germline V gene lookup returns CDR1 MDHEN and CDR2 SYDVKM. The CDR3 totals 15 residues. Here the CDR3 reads CASSTRESSYNEQFF.

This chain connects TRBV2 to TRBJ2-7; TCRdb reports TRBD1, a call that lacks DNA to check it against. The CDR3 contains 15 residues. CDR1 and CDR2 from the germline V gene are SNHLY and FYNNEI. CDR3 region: CASTLLRGADYEQYF.

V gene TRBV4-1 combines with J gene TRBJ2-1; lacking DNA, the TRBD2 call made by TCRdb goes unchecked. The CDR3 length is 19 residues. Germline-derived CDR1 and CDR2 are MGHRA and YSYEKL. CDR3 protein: CASSPGLAGGPTPYNEQFF.

Here the CDR3 reads CASSLLQGFNEQYF. The chain carries TRBV4-3 and TRBJ2-7; checking the TCRdb D call of TRBD1 is not possible without DNA. Germline V gene data show CDR1 as LGHNA and CDR2 as YSLEER. CDR3 length equals 14 residues.

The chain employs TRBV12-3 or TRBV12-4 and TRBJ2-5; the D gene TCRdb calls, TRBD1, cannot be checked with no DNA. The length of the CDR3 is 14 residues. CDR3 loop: CASSSGTGIWDQYF.

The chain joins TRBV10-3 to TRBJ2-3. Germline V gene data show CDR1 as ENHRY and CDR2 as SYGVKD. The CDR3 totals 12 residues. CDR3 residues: CAISEGADTQYF.

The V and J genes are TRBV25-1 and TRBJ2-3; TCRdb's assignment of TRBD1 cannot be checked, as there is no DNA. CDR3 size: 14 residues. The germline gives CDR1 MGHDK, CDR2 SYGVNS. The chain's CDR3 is CASSDRDREDTQYF.